This is a list of T cell receptor beta chains from one sample in a study of blood T cell repertoires in COVID-19. Profiling relied on immunoSEQ multiplex PCR, and the TCRdb table lists in-frame clones only, not all of them. The table has about 170,000 clones, roughly 93% seen once. Sequenced: peripheral blood. The receptors were gathered from a woman between 50 and 59 years old with acute or convalescent COVID-19. The CDR3 runs from the conserved cysteine through the conserved F or W. A D gene is named only where the DNA matches it firmly. Size is omitted from some rows. Given values are once, few, many or a class for expanded clones.

J gene,D gene,V gene,clone size,CDR3 protein,CDR3 DNA
TRBJ2-2,.,TRBV28,once,CASRYVRTGELFF,TGTGCCAGCCGGTACGTGCGCACCGGGGAGCTGTTTTTT
TRBJ2-5,.,TRBV11-2,.,CASSLGVRGTQETQYF,TGTGCCAGCAGCTTAGGTGTCAGGGGAACCCAAGAGACCCAGTACTTC
TRBJ2-5,TRBD1,TRBV28,.,CAVGQESTQETQYF,TGTGCCGTCGGACAGGAGAGTACCCAAGAGACCCAGTACTTC
TRBJ1-1,.,TRBV2,once,CASSVMWGSNTEAFF,TGTGCCAGCAGTGTCATGTGGGGCTCGAACACTGAAGCTTTCTTT
TRBJ2-4,.,TRBV18,.,CASSPGAPGAKNIQYF,TGTGCCAGCTCACCGGGAGCTCCGGGGGCCAAAAACATTCAGTACTTC
TRBJ1-1,.,TRBV12-3/TRBV12-4,.,CASSPILNTEAFF,TGTGCCAGCAGCCCCATCCTGAACACTGAAGCTTTCTTT
TRBJ2-1,.,TRBV11-2,.,CASSLVAGSIYNEQFF,TGTGCCAGCAGCTTAGTGGCAGGGTCCATATACAATGAGCAGTTCTTC
TRBJ2-3,TRBD1,TRBV18,.,CASSPPGQAEDTQYF,TGTGCCAGCTCACCTCCGGGACAGGCGGAAGATACGCAGTATTTT
TRBJ2-1,TRBD2,TRBV11-2,.,CASSFLSSGSDNEQFF,TGTGCCAGCAGCTTTCTCTCTAGCGGGAGTGACAATGAGCAGTTCTTC
TRBJ1-5,.,TRBV28,.,CASSLNRLISPQHF,TGTGCCAGCAGTTTGAACAGGCTGATCAGCCCCCAGCATTTT
TRBJ1-2,.,TRBV5-4,.,CASSRDKQANYGYTF,TGTGCCAGCAGCCGGGACAAACAAGCTAACTATGGCTACACCTTC
TRBJ2-7,.,TRBV28,.,CASSFPGVPYEQYF,TGTGCCAGCAGTTTCCCAGGGGTTCCTTACGAGCAGTACTTC
TRBJ1-2,.,TRBV14,.,CASSNFTVSYGYTF,TGTGCCAGCAGCAACTTTACAGTTTCCTATGGCTACACCTTC
TRBJ2-1,.,TRBV7-9,.,CASSSGQGQFF,TGTGCCAGCAGCTCCGGACAAGGGCAGTTCTTC
TRBJ1-2,.,TRBV7-6,.,CASSLGQASNYGYTF,TGTGCCAGCAGCTTAGGACAAGCCTCTAACTATGGCTACACCTTC
TRBJ1-4,TRBD1,TRBV2,.,CASMDRSQHNEKLFF,TGTGCCAGCATGGACAGGTCTCAACATAATGAAAAACTGTTTTTT
TRBJ1-2,TRBD1,TRBV10-1,once,CASSRDRGGGYTF,TGCGCCAGCAGCCGAGACAGGGGTGGTGGCTACACCTTC
TRBJ1-2,TRBD1,TRBV18,.,CASSALYYRTGLVRDGYTF,TGTGCCAGCTCAGCGTTATACTACAGGACAGGGCTAGTACGGGACGGCTACACCTTC
TRBJ2-1,TRBD2,TRBV15,.,CATSRGLAGGFNEQFF,TGTGCCACCAGCAGAGGCCTAGCGGGGGGGTTTAATGAGCAGTTCTTC
TRBJ1-1,TRBD1,TRBV11-2,.,CASSLDWTGGVGIEAFF,TGTGCCAGCAGCTTAGACTGGACAGGGGGCGTTGGGATTGAAGCTTTCTTT
TRBJ1-1,.,TRBV7-9,.,CASSPPGHWNTEAFF,TGTGCCAGCAGCCCCCCGGGACACTGGAACACTGAAGCTTTCTTT
TRBJ1-2,TRBD1,TRBV5-1,.,CASSPGQGDFYTF,TGCGCCAGCAGCCCCGGACAGGGAGATTTCTACACCTTC
TRBJ2-2,TRBD1,TRBV6-2/TRBV6-3,once,CASSYSEGGQGARVTGELFF,TGTGCCAGCAGTTACTCGGAAGGGGGACAGGGGGCAAGAGTGACCGGGGAGCTGTTTTTT
TRBJ1-3,.,TRBV3-1/TRBV3-2,.,CASSQEELKGNTIYF,TGTGCCAGCAGCCAAGAGGAGTTGAAGGGAAACACCATATATTTT
TRBJ2-5,TRBD2,TRBV11-2,.,CASSPLAGAWETQYF,TGTGCCAGCAGCCCGCTAGCGGGGGCGTGGGAGACCCAGTACTTC
TRBJ1-4,TRBD1,TRBV5-1,once,CASSVDRAEKLFF,TGCGCCAGCAGCGTTGACAGGGCGGAAAAACTGTTTTTT
TRBJ2-3,TRBD1,TRBV11-3,.,CASSLGTGASDTQYF,TGTGCCAGCAGCTTAGGGACAGGGGCTTCAGATACGCAGTATTTT
TRBJ1-2,TRBD1,TRBV7-9,.,CARITLQGAAYGYTF,TGTGCCAGGATTACCCTACAGGGGGCAGCCTATGGCTACACCTTC
TRBJ2-1,TRBD2,TRBV28,.,CASLAGPSYNEQFF,TGTGCCAGCCTAGCGGGTCCCTCCTACAATGAGCAGTTCTTC
TRBJ2-2,.,TRBV30,.,CAWRGWGSIGGELFF,TGTGCCTGGAGGGGGTGGGGCAGTATTGGCGGGGAGCTGTTTTTT
TRBJ2-3,.,TRBV7-9,once,CASSLGAGTDTQYF,TGTGCCAGCAGCTTAGGGGCCGGCACAGATACGCAGTATTTT
TRBJ1-5,.,TRBV6-5,.,CASSRGSQPQHF,TGTGCCAGCAGCAGAGGAAGTCAGCCCCAGCATTTT
TRBJ2-7,TRBD1,TRBV6-5,.,CASFGDRDSTYEQYF,TGTGCCAGCTTTGGGGACAGGGATTCAACCTACGAGCAGTACTTC
TRBJ2-3,.,TRBV19,.,CASSIGLAGYTDTQYF,TGTGCCAGTAGTATAGGCCTCGCGGGCTACACAGATACGCAGTATTTT
TRBJ1-5,.,TRBV20-1,.,CSASMGGYSNQPQHF,TGCAGTGCTAGTATGGGGGGTTATAGCAATCAGCCCCAGCATTTT
TRBJ2-3,TRBD2,TRBV6-5,.,CASVSGGLTDTQYF,TGTGCCAGTGTAAGCGGGGGGTTGACAGATACGCAGTATTTT
TRBJ1-5,TRBD1,TRBV19,.,CASKKDRGSNQPQHF,TGTGCCAGTAAAAAAGACAGGGGTAGCAATCAGCCCCAGCATTTT
TRBJ2-4,TRBD2,TRBV18,.,CASSPGTSGRGVAKNIQYF,TGTGCCAGCTCACCCGGGACTAGCGGGAGAGGAGTGGCCAAAAACATTCAGTACTTC
TRBJ2-3,TRBD1,TRBV6-6,.,CASSSMTGGASDTQYF,TGTGCCAGCAGTTCCATGACAGGGGGCGCGTCAGATACGCAGTATTTT
TRBJ2-1,.,TRBV20-1,.,CSARDPPKQFF,TGCAGTGCTAGAGACCCCCCCAAGCAGTTCTTC
TRBJ1-2,.,TRBV15,.,CATSRGGLPGANYGYTF,TGTGCCACCAGCAGAGGGGGACTACCGGGCGCTAACTATGGCTACACCTTC